The text below deals with one TCR beta chain. This clone was recorded many times. The target of this receptor is not known. Base qualities are not provided; no much larger clone lies one nucleotide away. The CDR3 spans 20 residues, from the cysteine through the phenylalanine. Only the CDR3 region is kept as DNA, spanning 60 bases read in frame from base 1. The data were obtained in a study of blood T cell repertoires in COVID-19 (dated by TCRdb to 2020 to 2021). General notes on the study: Collaborator samples came from the United States, Italy and Spain and covered acute and convalescent phases of COVID-19. The material from the prospective study consisted of cDNA or gDNA derived from T cells, B-cell-depleted T cells, or PBMCs. Subjects who had been exposed to COVID-19, were actively infected with it, or had recovered from it provided the deeply sampled blood TCRbeta repertoires that made up the dataset. The repertoires were released in a freely available public database meant as a resource for research on the immune response to SARS-CoV-2. Samples came from the ongoing ImmuneRACE study (first 160 participants) plus 1,254 subjects from 6 global collaborators. Nearly every sample came with metadata listing a de-identified subject ID, COVID-19 status, age in years and sex. Where HLA class I and class II types were available, the types were taken from metadata supplied by the sample provider, not from assay-based typing. Summary of the overall study and its limitations: How much clinical and demographic metadata was included differed by source and by participant, and the metadata was provided uncurated.

Each collaborating institution followed its own protocols to collect whole blood in K2EDTA tubes. For TCRbeta analysis, collaborators shipped samples in one of three forms: frozen whole blood, isolated PBMCs, or DNA extracted from either of those sample types. TCRbeta CDR3 regions were amplified from genomic DNA using the immunoSEQ Assay, a bias-controlled multiplex PCR. The original methods were these. Within the assay, amplification of reference gene primers was used to estimate how many nucleated cells each sample contained. To quantify the absolute abundance of each unique TCRbeta CDR3 rearrangement, sequence reads were collapsed and filtered. Productive Simpson clonality was computed per sample as the square root of Simpson's diversity index over productive rearrangements. The immuneACCESS repertoire file appears here via TCRdb, limited to in-frame rearrangements. These files lack a portion of the clones; in checked studies, under half of the deficit traces to unresolved V genes, and the cause of the others is not known. The DNA was the basis for D and trimming; V, J and clone size are from that table. The sample includes about 130,000 clones, with 80% to 90% observed a single time. Jointly, the top ten make up roughly 13% of the sample.

The chain was built from TRBV21-1 and TRBJ2-7; the table gives TRBD1 as D, unverified against the DNA. TRBV21-1 is noted as a pseudogene. This TCR came from a human donor in a cohort sampled during active COVID-19. Source material: peripheral blood. The DNA sequence reads TGTGCCAGCAGCAAAGACACAACAGGGGGCTGCCTAGGGTCACGGGACGAGCAGTACTTC. The encoded protein is CASSKDTTGGCLGSRDEQYF.